These 27 T cell receptor beta chains were sequenced from one sample in a study of technical replicates of blood from a few donors. Clones were sequenced by immunoSEQ multiplex PCR, and TCRdb holds only the in-frame ones, with some missing. The table includes 55,000 to 80,000 clones, roughly 90% detected once. Sequenced material: T cells isolated from PBMCs. Receptor source: a human donor in good health.

This chain uses TRBV7-3 with TRBJ2-3; a weak D match, TRBD2 (6 bases). The CDR3 has 16 residues. Germline V gene lookup returns CDR1 SGHTA and CDR2 FQGTGA. Between the trimmed V and J ends, which lost 2 bases and 0 bases, there was a span of 12 bases. This CDR3 is CASSLAGTFSTDTQYF. CDR3 nucleotide sequence: TGTGCCAGCAGCTTAGCGGGGACCTTTAGCACAGATACGCAGTATTTT.

The chain joins TRBV19 to TRBJ1-2, with 7 bases fitting TRBD1. The J segment lost 4 bases and the V segment lost 8 bases, leaving 7 bases of the junction unmatched. CDR1 LNHDA and CDR2 SQIVND come from the germline V gene (reference sequence). This CDR3 region has 13 residues. DNA for the CDR3: TGTGCCAGTTTATCCGGGACAGTCTATGGCTACACCTTC. This sequence encodes CASLSGTVYGYTF.

The J gene is TRBJ1-3, the V gene TRBV7-2; a weak D match, TRBD1 (5 bases). This CDR3 region has 15 residues. The V gene's germline CDR1 is SGHTA and CDR2 FQGNSA. V was pared by 1 base and J by 0 bases, with 7 bases between. For the CDR3, the DNA is TGTGCCAGCAGCTTAGACAGGTTCTCTGGAAACACCATATATTTT. It is translated as CASSLDRFSGNTIYF.

The V and J genes are TRBV27 and TRBJ1-4, with unresolved D. V was pared by 2 bases and J by 7 bases, with 5 bases between. Germline V gene sequence: CDR1 MNHEY, CDR2 SMNVEV (reference sequence). The CDR3 consists of 12 residues. CDR3 in amino acids: CASSLEGEKLFF. DNA for the CDR3: TGTGCCAGCAGTTTAGAGGGTGAAAAACTGTTTTTT. Combining the CDR3 with reference TRBV27 and TRBJ1-4 gives the whole variable domain EAQVTQNPRYLITVTGKKLTVTCSQNMNHEYMSWYRQDPGLGLRQIYYSMNVEVTDKGDVPEGYKVSRKEKRNFPLILESPSPNQTSLYFCASSLEGEKLFFGSGTQLSVL.

The chain recombines TRBV11-3 with TRBJ1-3, with D maybe TRBD1 (5 bases). CDR1 and CDR2 from the germline V gene are SGHNT and YENEEA. The CDR3 runs 15 residues. Trimming removed 6 bases from V and 0 bases from J, with 12 bases in between. CDR3 residues: CASSGGAISGNTIYF. CDR3 coding DNA: TGTGCCAGCAGTGGAGGGGCGATCTCTGGAAACACCATATATTTT.

The chain combines TRBV5-5 with TRBJ2-1, with TRBD2 identical over 10 bases. Germline V gene sequence: CDR1 SGHKS, CDR2 YYEKEE (reference sequence). V gave up 3 bases and J gave up 5 bases; unmatched junction bases: 14. The CDR3 covers 18 residues. In nucleotides, the CDR3 is TGTGCCAGCAGCTGGCTGATACCGGGACTAGCGAGCAACAATGAGCAGTTCTTC. Translation: CASSWLIPGLASNNEQFF.

V and J are TRBV27 and TRBJ2-7, with 7 bases matching TRBD1. The V and J ends lost 6 bases and 0 bases, in that order; junction bases with no gene match: 11. Per germline, CDR1 MNHEY and CDR2 SMNVEV (reference sequence). This CDR3 is 16 amino acids long. CDR3: CASRISDRAASYEQYF. CDR3 in DNA: TGTGCCAGCAGGATCTCCGACAGGGCCGCCTCCTACGAGCAGTACTTC.

The chain uses TRBV11-2 and TRBJ2-2, with 13 bases identical to TRBD2. CDR1 SGHAT and CDR2 FQNNGV come from the germline V gene. This CDR3 comprises 16 residues. With V trimmed by 5 bases and J by 4 bases, 4 bases remained unmatched. CDR3 DNA sequence: TGTGCCAGCAGCCTGGGACTAGCGGGAATCACCGGGGAGCTGTTTTTT. As protein: CASSLGLAGITGELFF.

The chain links TRBV7-2 to TRBJ2-3; D not certain. This CDR3 is built from 14 residues. CDR1 and CDR2 from the germline V gene are SGHTA and FQGNSA. Trimming shortened V by 5 bases and J by 4 bases, and 13 bases separated the two germline ends. CDR3 sequence: CASSPYPLADTQYF. The CDR3 DNA reads as TGTGCCAGCAGCCCCTACCCTCTAGCAGATACGCAGTATTTT.

J is TRBJ2-1 and V is TRBV30; maybe TRBD1 (5 bases). V was shortened by 5 bases and J by 7 bases, with 15 bases between the two germline ends. This CDR3 has 13 amino acids. Germline lookup yields CDR1 GTSNPN and CDR2 SVGIG (reference sequence). This chain's CDR3 is CAWASGIGNEQFF. CDR3 in DNA: TGTGCCTGGGCATCAGGGATAGGGAATGAGCAGTTCTTC.

V is TRBV15 and J is TRBJ2-7, with 7 bases that match TRBD1. The CDR3 loop spans 14 amino acids. V lost 4 bases to trimming and J lost 3 bases; unmatched junction nucleotides: 6. Looked up from germline, CDR1 is LNHNV and CDR2 is YYDKDF (reference sequence). The CDR3 sequence: CATSTYGTDYEQYF. As DNA, the CDR3 is TGTGCCACCAGCACCTATGGGACAGACTACGAGCAGTACTTC.

This chain connects TRBV21-1 to TRBJ1-5. TRBV21-1 is a pseudogene locus. The CDR3 contains 12 residues. CDR3 DNA sequence: TGTGCCAGCAGCAAAGCCGATCAGCCCCAGCATTTT. It is translated as CASSKADQPQHF.

The chain carries TRBV19 and TRBJ2-3; perhaps TRBD1 as D (5 bases). V lost 2 bases and J 6 bases, leaving 15 bases between the germline ends. CDR3 size: 15 residues. Germline CDR1 reads LNHDA; CDR2 reads SQIVND (reference sequence). The CDR3 DNA follows: TGTGCCAGTAGTATATGGGGCCGCGCCTCGGATACGCAGTATTTT. This encodes CASSIWGRASDTQYF.

The J gene is TRBJ2-5, the V gene TRBV5-4, with TRBD2 identical over 8 bases. The V gene's germline CDR1 is SGHNT and CDR2 YYREEE (reference sequence). V was clipped by 4 bases and J by 1 base; unmatched bases: 3. The CDR3 totals 14 residues. The CDR3 protein is CASSPREAQETQYF. CDR3 DNA sequence: TGTGCCAGCAGCCCGCGGGAGGCCCAAGAGACCCAGTACTTC.

The chain combines TRBV6-5 with TRBJ1-2, with D uncertain. Germline CDR1 MNHEY, CDR2 SVGAGI. This CDR3 is built from 14 residues. V was trimmed by 4 bases and J by 4 bases, leaving 13 bases between them. CDR3 nucleotides: TGTGCCAGCAGTTCTGCTACGGGTGTCTATGGCTACACCTTC. Translating gives CASSSATGVYGYTF.

V and J are TRBV9 and TRBJ1-2; D is unclear. Trimming took off 4 bases at V and 7 bases at J, with 8 bases between the two ends. The CDR3 runs 11 residues. CDR1 is SGDLS, CDR2 YYNGEE, per germline. The DNA for the CDR3 is TGTGCCAGCAGCCTAAGATCTGGCTACACCTTC. As protein: CASSLRSGYTF.

V gene TRBV5-1 combines with J gene TRBJ1-3, with D possibly matching TRBD1 (6 bases). CDR3 size: 14 residues. V gave up 1 base and J gave up 4 bases, with 9 bases separating them. Germline lookup yields CDR1 SGHRS and CDR2 YFSETQ. The DNA for the CDR3 is TGCGCCAGCAGCTTGACAGGGTACGGAAACACCATATATTTT. The encoded protein is CASSLTGYGNTIYF. Variable domain in full (rest from reference TRBV5-1 and TRBJ1-3): KAGVTQTPRYLIKTRGQQVTLSCSPISGHRSVSWYQQTPGQGLQFLFEYFSETQRNKGNFPGRFSGRQFSNSRSEMNVSTLELGDSALYLCASSLTGYGNTIYFGEGSWLTVV.

The chain combines TRBV7-2 with TRBJ2-1, with 10 bases aligning to TRBD2. The CDR3 runs 17 residues. Germline V lookup: CDR1 SGHTA, CDR2 FQGNSA. After removal of 2 bases from V and 0 bases from J, the junction contained 4 bases not matched to a gene. CDR3: CASSLLSGRASYNEQFF. CDR3 nucleotides: TGTGCCAGCAGCTTATTGAGCGGGAGGGCCTCCTACAATGAGCAGTTCTTC.

This chain links TRBV20-1 with TRBJ2-4, with D possibly being TRBD1 (6 bases). CDR3 length equals 11 residues. In germline, CDR1 is DFQATT, CDR2 SNEGSKA (reference sequence). Trimming took 5 bases from V and 9 from J, leaving 11 bases between them. CDR3 DNA sequence: TGCAGTGCTCAGGGGCAGACCATTCAGTACTTC. It codes for CSAQGQTIQYF.

This clone was seen more than once but under ten times. The chain recombines TRBV30 with TRBJ1-2; 7 bases agree with TRBD1. The CDR3 extends over 15 amino acids. Germline V CDR1 and CDR2: GTSNPN, SVGIG (reference sequence). Trimming at V came to 5 bases and at J to 7 bases, leaving 16 bases not matched to a gene. CDR3 sequence reads: CAWDDISGTESGYTF. The CDR3 DNA is TGTGCCTGGGACGACATTTCCGGGACAGAAAGTGGCTACACCTTC. Looking up the rest from reference TRBV30 and TRBJ1-2 gives the full variable domain: SQTIHQWPATLVQPVGSPLSLECTVEGTSNPNLYWYRQAAGRGLQLLFYSVGIGQISSEVPQNLSASRPQDRQFILSSKKLLLSDSGFYLCAWDDISGTESGYTFGSGTRLTVV.

This clone appeared a single time. The chain employs TRBV11-1 and TRBJ1-2, with a possible D match to TRBD1 (6 bases). Trimming took 2 bases from V and 2 from J, leaving 9 bases between them. Germline values: CDR1 SGHAT, CDR2 FQDESV (reference sequence). The CDR3 spans 14 residues. The CDR3 DNA reads TGTGCCAGCAGCTTAAATGGACAGAACTATGGCTACACCTTC. This gives the protein CASSLNGQNYGYTF.

The gene calls are TRBV5-1 and TRBJ2-5, with TRBD2 identical over 9 bases. Germline CDR1 reads SGHRS; CDR2 reads YFSETQ. V was pared by 0 bases and J by 5 bases, with 8 bases of the junction left unmatched. This CDR3 is 16 amino acids long. CDR3 sequence: CASSLGGRVFLETQYF. The CDR3 nucleotides read TGCGCCAGCAGCTTGGGCGGGAGGGTTTTTCTGGAGACCCAGTACTTC.

Only one count was recorded for this clone. The chain couples TRBV29-1 to TRBJ1-1; a possible D gene is TRBD1 (6 bases). Trimming removed 5 bases at V and 2 bases at J, with 12 bases between. Per the germline V gene, CDR1 is SQVTM and CDR2 is ANQGSEA. CDR3 length: 13 residues. The CDR3 DNA is TGCAGCGTTTACAGGGACATCAACACTGAAGCTTTCTTT. It translates to CSVYRDINTEAFF.

V gene TRBV9 combines with J gene TRBJ1-2, with unresolved D. Germline loops: CDR1 SGDLS, CDR2 YYNGEE. This CDR3 contains 15 residues. V gave up 0 bases and J gave up 7 bases, with 16 bases separating them. This CDR3 reads CASSVAVREAGGYTF. Here the CDR3 DNA reads TGTGCCAGCAGCGTAGCGGTACGGGAAGCGGGTGGCTACACCTTC.

The rearrangement links TRBV11-3 to TRBJ2-2, with 12 positions matching TRBD2. With 1 base clipped from V and 6 bases from J, the junction kept 0 bases outside the gene matches. The CDR3 contains 15 residues. Germline V lookup: CDR1 SGHNT, CDR2 YENEEA. CDR3 protein: CASSLGLAGAGELFF. CDR3 coding DNA: TGTGCCAGCAGCTTAGGACTAGCGGGAGCCGGGGAGCTGTTTTTT.

V gene TRBV25-1 combines with J gene TRBJ1-5, with D maybe TRBD1 (5 bases). The germline V and J ends were trimmed by 5 bases and 0 bases, with 11 bases remaining between them. The CDR3 has 15 amino acids. Germline CDR1 MGHDK, CDR2 SYGVNS. The CDR3 loop reads CASSPTGSSNQPQHF. For the CDR3, the DNA is TGTGCCAGCAGTCCAACAGGTAGTAGCAATCAGCCCCAGCATTTT. The whole variable domain, filled in from reference TRBV25-1 and TRBJ1-5, reads EADIYQTPRYLVIGTGKKITLECSQTMGHDKMYWYQQDPGMELHLIHYSYGVNSTEKGDLSSESTVSRIRTEHFPLTLESARPSHTSQYLCASSPTGSSNQPQHFGDGTRLSIL.

The V call is TRBV18, the J call TRBJ1-4; D is possibly TRBD1 (5 bases). Per germline, CDR1 KGHSH and CDR2 LQKENI. CDR3 length equals 14 residues. V lost 3 bases and J lost 8, with 13 bases in between. CDR3 amino acids: CASSPTGELEKLFF. The CDR3 region has the DNA TGTGCCAGCTCACCGACGGGGGAGCTAGAAAAACTGTTTTTT.